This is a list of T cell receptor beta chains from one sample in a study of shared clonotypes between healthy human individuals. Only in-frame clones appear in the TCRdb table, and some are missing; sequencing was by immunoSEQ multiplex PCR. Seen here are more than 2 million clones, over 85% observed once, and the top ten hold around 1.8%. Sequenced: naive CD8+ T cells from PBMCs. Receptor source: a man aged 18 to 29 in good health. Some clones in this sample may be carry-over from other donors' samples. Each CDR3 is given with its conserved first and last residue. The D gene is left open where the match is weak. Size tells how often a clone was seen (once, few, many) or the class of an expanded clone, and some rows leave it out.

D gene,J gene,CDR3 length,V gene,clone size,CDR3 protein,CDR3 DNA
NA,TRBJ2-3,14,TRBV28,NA,CASSRSGGTDTQYF,TGTGCCAGCAGCCGAAGCGGAGGCACAGATACGCAGTATTTT
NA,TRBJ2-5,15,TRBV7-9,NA,CASSFSAGLQETQYF,TGTGCCAGCAGCTTTTCCGCGGGGCTACAAGAGACCCAGTACTTC
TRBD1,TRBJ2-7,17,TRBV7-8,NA,CASSLLGGDREIYEQYF,TGTGCCAGCAGCCTACTGGGGGGGGACAGGGAAATTTACGAGCAGTACTTC
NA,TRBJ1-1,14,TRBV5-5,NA,CASSLERVTTEAFF,TGTGCCAGCAGCTTGGAGCGGGTTACCACTGAAGCTTTCTTT
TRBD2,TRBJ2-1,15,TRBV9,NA,CASSVDSGRGQEQFF,TGTGCCAGCAGCGTAGATAGCGGGAGAGGGCAAGAGCAGTTCTTC
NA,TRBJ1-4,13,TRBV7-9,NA,CASSLGSNEKLFF,TGTGCCAGCAGCTTAGGAAGTAATGAAAAACTGTTTTTT
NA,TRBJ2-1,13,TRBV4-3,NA,CASSQFLTGEQFF,TGCGCCAGCAGCCAATTCCTAACTGGTGAGCAGTTCTTC
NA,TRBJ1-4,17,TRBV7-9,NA,CASSLAGLSPLNEKLFF,TGTGCCAGCAGCTTAGCGGGACTAAGCCCTCTTAATGAAAAACTGTTTTTT
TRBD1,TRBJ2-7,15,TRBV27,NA,CASSLVGTASYEQYF,TGTGCCAGCAGTTTAGTTGGGACAGCTTCCTACGAGCAGTACTTC
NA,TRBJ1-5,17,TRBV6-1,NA,CAISESMEAGRNQPQHF,TGTGCCATCAGTGAGAGCATGGAGGCGGGCCGTAATCAGCCCCAGCATTTT
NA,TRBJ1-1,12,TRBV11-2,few,CASSPGMFEAFF,TGTGCCAGCAGCCCCGGGATGTTTGAAGCTTTCTTT
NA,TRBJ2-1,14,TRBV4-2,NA,CASSQTQGWDEQFF,TGTGCCAGCAGCCAAACACAGGGTTGGGATGAGCAGTTCTTC
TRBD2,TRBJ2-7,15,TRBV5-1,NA,CASSRLAGGPDEQYF,TGCGCCAGCAGCCGCCTAGCGGGAGGGCCAGACGAGCAGTACTTC
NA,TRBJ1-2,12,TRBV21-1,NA,CASTQIPYGYTF,TGTGCCAGCACCCAAATCCCCTATGGCTACACCTTC
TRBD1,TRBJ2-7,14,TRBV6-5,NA,CASRLRDSSYEQYF,TGTGCCAGCAGACTCCGGGACAGCTCCTACGAGCAGTACTTC
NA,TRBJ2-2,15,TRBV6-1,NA,CASRAEGLNTGELFF,TGTGCCAGCAGGGCCGAGGGTTTGAACACCGGGGAGCTGTTTTTT
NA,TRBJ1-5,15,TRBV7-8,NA,CASSERQTRNQPQHF,TGTGCCAGCAGCGAAAGACAGACCCGCAATCAGCCCCAGCATTTT
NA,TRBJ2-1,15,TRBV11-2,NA,CASIERQSSYNEQFF,TGTGCCAGCATCGAGCGACAAAGCTCCTACAATGAGCAGTTCTTC
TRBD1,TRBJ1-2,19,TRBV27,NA,CASSSMYRTGGFANYGYTF,TGTGCCAGCAGTTCAATGTACCGGACAGGGGGCTTTGCTAACTATGGCTACACCTTC
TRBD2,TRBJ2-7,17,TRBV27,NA,CASSLYASGGSVYEQYF,TGTGCCAGCAGTTTATACGCTAGCGGAGGGAGTGTCTACGAGCAGTACTTC
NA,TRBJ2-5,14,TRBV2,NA,CASSEAGRLETQYF,TGTGCCAGCAGTGAAGCGGGGCGGCTAGAGACCCAGTACTTC
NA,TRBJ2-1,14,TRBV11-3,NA,CASSGSGRLNEQFF,TGTGCCAGCAGCGGTTCAGGGAGGTTGAATGAGCAGTTCTTC
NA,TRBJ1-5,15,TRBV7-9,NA,CASSLDAFHNQPQHF,TGTGCCAGCAGCTTAGATGCGTTCCATAATCAGCCCCAGCATTTT
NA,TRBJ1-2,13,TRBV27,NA,CASSFGGYYGYTF,TGTGCCAGCAGTTTCGGGGGATACTATGGCTACACCTTC
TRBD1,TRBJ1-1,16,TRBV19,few,CASSFGQGATSTEAFF,TGTGCCAGTAGTTTCGGACAGGGGGCTACTAGTACTGAAGCTTTCTTT
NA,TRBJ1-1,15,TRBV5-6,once,CASSLGFGEAVGAFF,TGTGCCAGCAGCCTGGGTTTCGGCGAGGCGGTCGGAGCTTTCTTT
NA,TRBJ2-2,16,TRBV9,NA,CASSGEGRPYTGELFF,TGTGCCAGCAGCGGAGAAGGACGACCCTACACCGGGGAGCTGTTTTTT
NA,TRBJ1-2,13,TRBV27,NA,CASSLNTNYGYTF,TGTGCCAGCAGCCTTAATACTAACTATGGCTACACCTTC
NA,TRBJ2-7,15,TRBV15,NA,CATSRDAGGPYEQYF,TGTGCCACCAGCAGAGATGCGGGTGGTCCCTACGAGCAGTACTTC
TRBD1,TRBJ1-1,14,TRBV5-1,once,CASSLEGQFTEAFF,TGCGCCAGCAGCTTGGAGGGACAGTTCACTGAAGCTTTCTTT
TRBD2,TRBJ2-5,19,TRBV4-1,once,CASSQFFNLPGGPPETQYF,TGCGCCAGCAGCCAGTTTTTTAATTTGCCGGGAGGACCCCCAGAGACCCAGTACTTC
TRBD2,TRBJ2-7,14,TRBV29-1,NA,CSVGTSGRWYEQYF,TGCAGCGTTGGGACTAGCGGGAGGTGGTACGAGCAGTACTTC
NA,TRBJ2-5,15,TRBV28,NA,CASSPRPGVGETQYF,TGTGCCAGCAGCCCAAGGCCAGGGGTGGGGGAGACCCAGTACTTC
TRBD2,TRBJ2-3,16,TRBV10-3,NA,CAISGTSGRWADTQYF,TGTGCCATCAGCGGGACTAGCGGGAGGTGGGCAGATACGCAGTATTTT
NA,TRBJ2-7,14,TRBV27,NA,CASSQRGFTYEQYF,TGTGCCAGCAGCCAAAGGGGTTTTACCTACGAGCAGTACTTC
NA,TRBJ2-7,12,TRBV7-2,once,CASSLGGGEQYF,TGTGCCAGCAGCTTAGGAGGGGGAGAGCAGTACTTC
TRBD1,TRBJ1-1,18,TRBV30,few,CAWSPQMRDRVPNTEAFF,TGTGCCTGGAGTCCTCAGATGAGAGACAGGGTTCCGAACACTGAAGCTTTCTTT
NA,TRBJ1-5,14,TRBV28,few,CASSLSYRNQPQHF,TGTGCCAGCAGTTTATCGTACCGCAATCAGCCCCAGCATTTT